The subject of this entry is one TCR beta chain. Using immunoSEQ multiplex PCR, the repertoire was profiled, and TCRdb retains in-frame clones only, with some absent. The profile shows under 250,000 clones, 80% to 85% of them singletons. The data were taken from a study of blood T cell repertoires in COVID-19. Turning to the study itself: Some COVID-19 samples were acute and others convalescent; all came from the United States, Italy and Spain.

The CDR3 spans 14 residues. Germline CDR1 LNHDA, CDR2 SQIVND (reference sequence). The germline V and J ends were trimmed by 2 bases and 3 bases, with 11 bases remaining between them. This sequence joins TRBV19 and TRBJ2-7; weak D call: TRBD1 (5 bases). This TCR derives from a man aged 35-49 years with acute or convalescent COVID-19. The specimen was peripheral blood. The CDR3 is CASSINQDNYEQYF. CDR3 nucleotide sequence: TGTGCCAGTAGTATAAATCAGGACAACTACGAGCAGTACTTC.